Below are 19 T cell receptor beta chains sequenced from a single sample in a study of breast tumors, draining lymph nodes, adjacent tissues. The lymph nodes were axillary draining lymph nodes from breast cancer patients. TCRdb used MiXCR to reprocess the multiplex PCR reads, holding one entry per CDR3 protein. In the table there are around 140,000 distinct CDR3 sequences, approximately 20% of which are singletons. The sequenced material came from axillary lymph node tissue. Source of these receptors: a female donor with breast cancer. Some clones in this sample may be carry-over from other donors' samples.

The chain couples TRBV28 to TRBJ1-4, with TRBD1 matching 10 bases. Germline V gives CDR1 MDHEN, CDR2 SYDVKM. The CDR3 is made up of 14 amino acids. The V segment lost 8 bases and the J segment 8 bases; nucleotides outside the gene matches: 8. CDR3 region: CASAWDRGSEKLFF. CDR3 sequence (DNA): TGTGCCAGCGCCTGGGACAGGGGCTCCGAAAAACTGTTTTTT.

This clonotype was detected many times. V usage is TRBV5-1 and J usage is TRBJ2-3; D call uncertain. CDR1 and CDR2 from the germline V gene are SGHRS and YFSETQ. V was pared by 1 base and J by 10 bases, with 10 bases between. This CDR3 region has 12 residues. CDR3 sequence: CASSLTGAPQYF. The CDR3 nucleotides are TGCGCCAGCAGCTTGACTGGCGCCCCGCAGTATTTT.

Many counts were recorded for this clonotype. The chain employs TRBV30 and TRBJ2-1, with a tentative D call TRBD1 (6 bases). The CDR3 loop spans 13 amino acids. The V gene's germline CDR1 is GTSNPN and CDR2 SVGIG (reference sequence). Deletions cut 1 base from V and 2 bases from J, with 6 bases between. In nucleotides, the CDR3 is TGTGCCTGGAGTGACAGGGCCTACAATGAGCAGTTCTTC. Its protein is CAWSDRAYNEQFF.

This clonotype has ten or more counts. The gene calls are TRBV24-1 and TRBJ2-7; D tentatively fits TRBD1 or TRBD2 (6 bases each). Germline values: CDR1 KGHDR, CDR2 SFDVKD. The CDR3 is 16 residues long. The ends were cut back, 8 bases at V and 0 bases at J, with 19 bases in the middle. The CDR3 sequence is CATTEGGPIISYEQYF. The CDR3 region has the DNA TGTGCCACCACCGAGGGGGGCCCCATTATCTCCTACGAGCAGTACTTC.

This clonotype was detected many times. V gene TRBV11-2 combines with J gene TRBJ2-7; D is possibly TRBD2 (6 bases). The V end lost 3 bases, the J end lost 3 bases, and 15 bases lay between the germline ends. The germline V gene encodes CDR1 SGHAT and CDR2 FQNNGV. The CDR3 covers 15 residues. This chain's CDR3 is CASSLPGGGVYEQYF. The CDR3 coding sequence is TGTGCCAGCAGCTTGCCCGGAGGAGGGGTCTACGAGCAGTACTTC.

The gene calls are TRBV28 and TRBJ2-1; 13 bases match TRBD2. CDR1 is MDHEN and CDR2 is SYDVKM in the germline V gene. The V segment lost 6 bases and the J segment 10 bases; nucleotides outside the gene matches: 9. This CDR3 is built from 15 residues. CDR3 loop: CASSPGGLAGREQFF. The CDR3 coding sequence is TGTGCCAGCAGCCCAGGGGGACTAGCGGGACGAGAGCAGTTCTTC.

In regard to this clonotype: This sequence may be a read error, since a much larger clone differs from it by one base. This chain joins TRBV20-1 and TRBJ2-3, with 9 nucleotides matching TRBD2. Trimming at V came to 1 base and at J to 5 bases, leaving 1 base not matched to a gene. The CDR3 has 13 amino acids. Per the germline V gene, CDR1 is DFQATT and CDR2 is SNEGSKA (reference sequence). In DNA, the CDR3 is TGCAGTGCTAGAGCACTAGCGGGAGATACGCAGTATTTT. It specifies CSARALAGDTQYF.

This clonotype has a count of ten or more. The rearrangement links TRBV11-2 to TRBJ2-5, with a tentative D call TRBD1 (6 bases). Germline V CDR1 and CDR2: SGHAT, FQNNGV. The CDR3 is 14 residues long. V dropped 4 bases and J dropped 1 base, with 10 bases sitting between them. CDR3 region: CASSSTGFQETQYF. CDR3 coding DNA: TGTGCCAGCAGCTCTACAGGGTTCCAAGAGACCCAGTACTTC.

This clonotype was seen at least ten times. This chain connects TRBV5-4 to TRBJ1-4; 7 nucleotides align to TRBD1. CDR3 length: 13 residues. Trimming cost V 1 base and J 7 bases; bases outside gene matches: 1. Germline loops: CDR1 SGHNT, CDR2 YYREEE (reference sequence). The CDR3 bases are TGTGCCAGCAGCTTGAACAGGGGTGAAAAACTGTTTTTT. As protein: CASSLNRGEKLFF.

The CDR3 sequence is CASIPARTVYSNQPQHF. The CDR3 bases are TGTGCCAGCATCCCCGCCCGGACCGTTTATAGCAATCAGCCCCAGCATTTT. The rearrangement uses TRBV28 and TRBJ1-5; no clear D. This CDR3 is 17 amino acids long. The V and J ends lost 7 bases and 0 bases respectively, with 19 bases between them. Germline CDR1 MDHEN, CDR2 SYDVKM.

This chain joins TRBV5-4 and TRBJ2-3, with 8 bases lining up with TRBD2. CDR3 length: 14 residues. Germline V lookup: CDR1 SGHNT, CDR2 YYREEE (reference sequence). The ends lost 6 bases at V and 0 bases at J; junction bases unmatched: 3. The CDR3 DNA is TGTGCCAGCACGCTAGCGGGTAGCACAGATACGCAGTATTTT. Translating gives CASTLAGSTDTQYF.

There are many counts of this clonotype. The CDR3 DNA is TGCGCCAGCAGCCCCTCGGGGGGCCAAGAGACCCAGTACTTC. Amino acids: CASSPSGGQETQYF. The rearrangement joins TRBV4-3 to TRBJ2-5; 7 bases match TRBD2. This CDR3 is built from 14 residues. V lost 4 bases and J lost 1; bases outside the gene matches: 3. Germline CDR1 is LGHNA and CDR2 is YSLEER.

CDR3 protein: CASRPRVNTGELFF. In nucleotides, the CDR3 is TGTGCCAGCAGGCCCAGGGTGAACACCGGGGAGCTGTTTTTT. This chain connects TRBV6-5 to TRBJ2-2, with a possible D match to TRBD1 (5 bases). In germline, CDR1 is MNHEY, CDR2 SVGAGI. Between the trimmed V and J ends, which lost 6 bases and 1 base, there was a span of 9 bases. This CDR3 contains 14 residues.

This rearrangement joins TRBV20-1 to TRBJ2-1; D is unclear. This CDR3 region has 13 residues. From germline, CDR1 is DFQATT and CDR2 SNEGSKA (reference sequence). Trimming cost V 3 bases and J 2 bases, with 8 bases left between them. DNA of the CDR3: TGCAGTGCTAGTATTAGCCCCTACAATGAGCAGTTCTTC. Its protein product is CSASISPYNEQFF.

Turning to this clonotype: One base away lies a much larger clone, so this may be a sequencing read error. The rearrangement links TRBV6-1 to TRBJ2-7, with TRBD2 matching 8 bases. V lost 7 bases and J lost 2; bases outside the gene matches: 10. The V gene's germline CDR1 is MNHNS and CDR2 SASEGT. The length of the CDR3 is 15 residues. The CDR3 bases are TGTGCCAGCAATTTGGGACTAGTGGCACCCTACGAGCAGTACTTC. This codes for CASNLGLVAPYEQYF.

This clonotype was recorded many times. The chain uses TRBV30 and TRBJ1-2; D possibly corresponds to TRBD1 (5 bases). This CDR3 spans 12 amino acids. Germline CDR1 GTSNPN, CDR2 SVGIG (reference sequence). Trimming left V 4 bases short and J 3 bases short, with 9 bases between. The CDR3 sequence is CAWTGGDYGYTF. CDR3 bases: TGTGCCTGGACGGGGGGGGACTATGGCTACACCTTC. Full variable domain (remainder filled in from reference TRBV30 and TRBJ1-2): SQTIHQWPATLVQPVGSPLSLECTVEGTSNPNLYWYRQAAGRGLQLLFYSVGIGQISSEVPQNLSASRPQDRQFILSSKKLLLSDSGFYLCAWTGGDYGYTFGSGTRLTVV.

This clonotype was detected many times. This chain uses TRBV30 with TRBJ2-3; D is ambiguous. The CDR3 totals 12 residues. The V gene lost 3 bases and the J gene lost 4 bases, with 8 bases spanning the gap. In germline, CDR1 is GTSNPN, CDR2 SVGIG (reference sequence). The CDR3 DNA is TGTGCCTGGAGCTTTACTCCAGATACGCAGTATTTT. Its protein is CAWSFTPDTQYF.

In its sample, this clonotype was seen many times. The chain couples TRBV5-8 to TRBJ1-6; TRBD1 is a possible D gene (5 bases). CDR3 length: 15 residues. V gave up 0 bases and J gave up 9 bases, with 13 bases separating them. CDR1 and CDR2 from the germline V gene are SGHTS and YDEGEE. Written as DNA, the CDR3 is TGTGCCAGCAGCTTGGGAGACAGCCCTACTTCACCCCTCCACTTT. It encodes CASSLGDSPTSPLHF.

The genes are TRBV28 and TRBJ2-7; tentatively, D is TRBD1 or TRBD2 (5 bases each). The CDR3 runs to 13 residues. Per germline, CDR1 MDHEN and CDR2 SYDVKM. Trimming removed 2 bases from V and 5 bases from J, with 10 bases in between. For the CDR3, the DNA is TGTGCCAGCAGTTTAGGGACCTATAACGAGCAGTACTTC. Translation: CASSLGTYNEQYF. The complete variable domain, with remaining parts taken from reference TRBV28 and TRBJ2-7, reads DVKVTQSSRYLVKRTGEKVFLECVQDMDHENMFWYRQDPGLGLRLIYFSYDVKMKEKGDIPEGYSVSREKKERFSLILESASTNQTSMYLCASSLGTYNEQYFGPGTRLTVT.